A single sample gave rise to the 19 T cell receptor beta chains below, sequenced in a study of cytomegalovirus exposure and HLA in healthy donors (dated by TCRdb to 2016 to 2017). Receptors were amplified or captured by the immunoSEQ multiplex PCR assay. For the multiplex PCR, a mixture combining 60 forward primers for TCR Vbeta segments and 13 reverse primers for TCR Jbeta segments was used. The source is immuneACCESS, and TCRdb retained only in-frame sequences with V and J called. Part of the clones is not carried over; for the studies checked, unresolved V genes explain less than half of this, and the remainder is unexplained. The sample records around 100,000 clones, about four fifths of which are singletons. Of the sample, nearly 3.5% is held by the ten largest clones. Material for sequencing was PBMCs. The receptors stem from a young man in good health and CMV-seropositive.

The V call is TRBV7-8, the J call TRBJ1-5; D gene uncertain. The germline V gene encodes CDR1 SGHVS and CDR2 FQNEAQ. The CDR3 totals 14 residues. Trimming took 2 bases from V and 8 from J, leaving 13 bases between them. This chain's CDR3 is CASSLSSGSKPQHF. As DNA, the CDR3 is TGTGCCAGCAGCTTATCTTCGGGGTCTAAGCCCCAGCATTTT.

V and J are TRBV18 and TRBJ1-4; tentatively, D is TRBD1 (5 bases). Germline CDR1 is KGHSH and CDR2 is LQKENI. This CDR3 comprises 13 residues. V lost 4 bases to trimming and J lost 8 bases, with 11 bases between them. In nucleotides, the CDR3 is TGTGCCAGCTCACGGGGGGTTCTCGAAAAACTGTTTTTT. It codes for CASSRGVLEKLFF. The full variable domain, in which reference TRBV18 and TRBJ1-4 provide the parts outside the CDR3, is NAGVMQNPRHLVRRRGQEARLRCSPMKGHSHVYWYRQLPEEGLKFMVYLQKENIIDESGMPKERFSAEFPKEGPSILRIQQVVRGDSAAYFCASSRGVLEKLFFGSGTQLSVL.

The chain links TRBV5-4 to TRBJ2-7, with D possibly matching TRBD1 (5 bases). In germline, CDR1 is SGHNT, CDR2 YYREEE (reference sequence). CDR3 size: 15 residues. V lost 0 bases, J lost 5 bases, and 15 bases lay in between. The chain's CDR3 is CASSLAGRVADEQYF. CDR3 DNA sequence: TGTGCCAGCAGCTTGGCGGGCAGGGTTGCCGACGAGCAGTACTTC.

The gene calls are TRBV5-5 and TRBJ1-5; perhaps TRBD1 as D (5 bases). Trimming left V 1 base short and J 0 bases short, with 17 bases between. CDR3 length: 18 amino acids. Germline V gene data show CDR1 as SGHKS and CDR2 as YYEKEE (reference sequence). CDR3 sequence (DNA): TGTGCCAGCAGCTTGATTGGAGGGGCCCCTCTTAGCAATCAGCCCCAGCATTTT. It specifies CASSLIGGAPLSNQPQHF.

A single count supports this clone. In DNA form, the CDR3 reads TGCAGTGCTAGTTCGGAGACCCAGTACTTC. It codes for CSASSETQYF. The chain links TRBV20-1 to TRBJ2-5, with D unclear. The CDR3 length is 10 residues. Germline V CDR1 and CDR2: DFQATT, SNEGSKA (reference sequence). Trimming cost V 3 bases and J 5 bases, with 4 bases left between them.

The V and J genes are TRBV5-6 and TRBJ2-2, with unresolved D. The V gene lost 0 bases and the J gene lost 7 bases, with 4 bases spanning the gap. Germline V gene sequence: CDR1 SGHDT, CDR2 YYEEEE. The CDR3 totals 12 residues. Here the CDR3 DNA reads TGTGCCAGCAGCTTGGCGGTCGGGGAGCTGTTTTTT. Its translation is CASSLAVGELFF.

The V call is TRBV9, the J call TRBJ2-3; TRBD2 matches 9 bases. V dropped 6 bases and J dropped 3; count of bases not matched to a gene: 8. Germline values: CDR1 SGDLS, CDR2 YYNGEE. The CDR3 is 15 residues long. CDR3 protein: CASTPASGATDTQYF. CDR3 nucleotide sequence: TGTGCCAGCACACCGGCTAGCGGGGCGACAGATACGCAGTATTTT.

V and J are TRBV10-3 and TRBJ2-7; 12 bases match TRBD1. The CDR3 length is 18 residues. The germline V gene has CDR1 ENHRY and CDR2 SYGVKD. With V trimmed by 4 bases and J by 4 bases, 14 bases remained unmatched. The CDR3 region is CAISAGGQGAHPIYEQYF. CDR3 bases: TGTGCCATCAGTGCAGGGGGACAGGGGGCCCACCCAATTTACGAGCAGTACTTC.

The chain joins TRBV6-5 to TRBJ1-1; no clear D. In germline, CDR1 is MNHEY, CDR2 SVGAGI. Trimming removed 1 base from V and 4 bases from J, with 16 bases in between. There are 16 residues in the CDR3. As DNA, the CDR3 is TGTGCCAGCAGTTACTATCTGGCGGCGCTAACCACTGAAGCTTTCTTT. Its translation is CASSYYLAALTTEAFF.

This clone was picked up one time. This chain joins TRBV7-8 and TRBJ2-7; D is unresolved. Trimming shortened V by 1 base and J by 7 bases, and 8 bases separated the two germline ends. Germline loops: CDR1 SGHVS, CDR2 FQNEAQ. The CDR3 spans 12 residues. This CDR3 reads CASSLGFQEQYF. In DNA form, the CDR3 reads TGTGCCAGCAGCTTAGGATTCCAGGAGCAGTACTTC.

Worth noting for this clone: A read error may produce the germline difference seen at one junction end. The J gene is TRBJ1-3, the V gene TRBV14; tentative D call: TRBD1 (6 bases). Germline values: CDR1 SGHDN, CDR2 FVKESK. The CDR3 is 15 residues long. This chain's CDR3 is CASSQSGGRGNAIYF. CDR3 in DNA: TGTGCCAGCAGCCAAAGCGGGGGGCGAGGAAACGCCATATATTTT.

This chain joins TRBV4-3 and TRBJ2-1; 10 bases agree with TRBD2. V lost 2 bases and J lost 9; bases outside the gene matches: 1. Germline CDR1 is LGHNA and CDR2 is YSLEER. The CDR3 consists of 13 residues. CDR3: CASSQQREGEQFF. The CDR3, as DNA: TGCGCCAGCAGCCAACAGCGGGAGGGTGAGCAGTTCTTC.

V and J are TRBV5-1 and TRBJ2-1; weak D call: TRBD2 (5 bases). The V gene's germline CDR1 is SGHRS and CDR2 YFSETQ. The CDR3 runs 15 residues. V was shortened by 1 base and J by 9 bases, with 17 bases between the two germline ends. CDR3 DNA sequence: TGCGCCAGCAGCTTGACTAGTCCGAATTTGGGTGAGCAGTTCTTC. Protein product: CASSLTSPNLGEQFF.

This sequence joins TRBV7-2 and TRBJ2-1; 8 nucleotides align to TRBD2. The J segment lost 3 bases and the V segment lost 0 bases, leaving 1 base of the junction unmatched. The CDR3 extends over 15 amino acids. In germline, CDR1 is SGHTA, CDR2 FQGNSA. CDR3 bases: TGTGCCAGCAGCTTAGCTAGCGGGGTCTACAATGAGCAGTTCTTC. Translating gives CASSLASGVYNEQFF.

The chain links TRBV7-8 to TRBJ2-5, with TRBD1 matching 10 bases. Trimming cost V 5 bases and J 4 bases; bases outside gene matches: 10. The CDR3 is 16 residues long. Germline loops: CDR1 SGHVS, CDR2 FQNEAQ. CDR3 DNA: TGTGCCAGCAGCCTAGAGCTCGACAGGGGGCGAGAGACCCAGTACTTC. Protein product: CASSLELDRGRETQYF.

The rearrangement links TRBV29-1 to TRBJ2-7, with D possibly being TRBD1 (5 bases). Trimming cost V 0 bases and J 4 bases, with 13 bases left between them. The CDR3 length is 14 residues. Germline assignment: CDR1 SQVTM and CDR2 ANQGSEA. Here the CDR3 reads CSVEDPRGTYEQYF. CDR3 DNA sequence: TGCAGCGTTGAAGATCCTAGGGGCACTTACGAGCAGTACTTC.

Here the CDR3 DNA reads TGTGCCAGCAGCAGGAAGGGAGCAGGGGGTTACACCGGGGAGCTGTTTTTT. Its protein is CASSRKGAGGYTGELFF. This chain links TRBV13 with TRBJ2-2; 7 bases are a match to TRBD1. CDR1 and CDR2 (germline): PRHDT, FYEKMQ (reference sequence). The CDR3 is made up of 17 amino acids. With 5 bases clipped from V and 3 bases from J, the junction kept 12 bases outside the gene matches.

This clone was seen more than once but under ten times. The CDR3 nucleotides are TGTGCCAGCAGCTTAGCCGGGGACAGCACCCAGTACTTC. Translated: CASSLAGDSTQYF. This rearrangement joins TRBV7-2 to TRBJ2-7; TRBD1 agrees at 7 bases. The germline V gene has CDR1 SGHTA and CDR2 FQGNSA. This CDR3 is 13 amino acids long. V trimming: 0 bases; J trimming: 10 bases; junction bases outside the gene matches: 6.

The chain combines TRBV18 with TRBJ1-5, with D perhaps matching TRBD1 (5 bases). The V gene's germline CDR1 is KGHSH and CDR2 LQKENI. The CDR3 length is 14 residues. V lost 2 bases and J 4 bases, leaving 9 bases between the germline ends. The CDR3 nucleotides read TGTGCCAGCTCACCAGTCCCAGGGAATCAGCCCCAGCATTTT. Amino acids: CASSPVPGNQPQHF.